A single T cell receptor beta chain is shown here with its context. Its antigen remains unidentified. The data were taken from a study of blood T cells in healthy people across ages. Across the study: Template switching recovered approximately one barcoded beta molecule for every two T cells. Study-level points and caveats: In the absence of known donor CMV status, changes in expanded clonotypes were possibly confounded.

The amount of total RNA extracted per sample was at least 6 micrograms. PCR was performed a second time for about 7 to 11 cycles using a sample-barcoded 5' primer and a J-beta primer mix. Every molecule of cDNA carried a tag from a template-switch adaptor with 12 random nucleotides. TCRdb passed the 5' RACE reads through MiXCR, listing each CDR3 protein once. Of about 1.6 million distinct CDR3 sequences in the sample, around 35% were seen once. Germline CDR1 is GTSNPN and CDR2 is SVGIG (reference sequence). Trimming took 3 bases from V and 6 from J; bases not matched to a gene: 5. The CDR3 consists of 13 residues.

The sequenced sample consisted of blood. The V gene is TRBV30, the J gene TRBJ1-2; TRBD1 aligns across 9 bases. This clonotype was obtained from a woman aged 25 to 39 in good health. CDR3 DNA: TGTGCCTGGAGACTGGGACAGGGTAATGGCTACACCTTC. This codes for CAWRLGQGNGYTF.